This is a list of T cell receptor beta chains from one sample in a study of identical twins. TCRdb reanalysed the 5' RACE reads using MiXCR and keeps one entry per CDR3 protein. The profile shows about 790,000 distinct CDR3 sequences, 15% to 20% of them singletons. This sample was also put to use in a study of T cells expressing NK-cell markers.

Sequencing input: PBMCs. These receptors were collected from a woman aged 18 to 35 in good health. Each CDR3 is given with its conserved first and last residue. The D gene is left open where the match is weak. Clone size appears in some rows only: once, few, many, or a class for an expanded clone.

d_call	v_call	clone_size	j_call	cdr3_aa	cdr3_nt
TRBD1	TRBV6-2/TRBV6-3	-	TRBJ2-4	CASSWKDRVKNIQYF	TGTGCCAGCAGTTGGAAGGACAGGGTGAAAAACATTCAGTACTTC
-	TRBV12-3/TRBV12-4	-	TRBJ2-3	CASSRSLGTTDTQYF	TGTGCCAGCTCCCGTTCCCTGGGGACTACAGATACGCAGTATTTT
-	TRBV5-1	many	TRBJ2-5	CASSLEQETQYF	TGTGCCAGCAGCTTAGAGCAAGAGACCCAGTACTTC
TRBD2	TRBV11-2	many	TRBJ2-5	CASSLRTSGSETQYF	TGTGCCAGCAGCCTACGGACTAGCGGGAGTGAGACCCAGTACTTC
-	TRBV20-1	few	TRBJ1-5	CSAVRGVSNQPQHF	TGCAGTGCTGTGAGAGGGGTTAGCAATCAGCCCCAGCATTTT
-	TRBV7-6	-	TRBJ1-1	CASSLNGWGKEAFF	TGTGCCAGCAGCTTAAATGGGTGGGGGAAAGAAGCTTTCTTT
-	TRBV20-1	few	TRBJ2-1	CSAREAGVGSYNEQFF	TGCAGTGCTAGAGAGGCAGGGGTCGGCTCCTACAATGAGCAGTTCTTC
TRBD1	TRBV6-1	few	TRBJ1-6	CASSEPRGVRSSPLHF	TGTGCCAGCAGTGAACCCAGGGGGGTTCGGTCGTCACCCCTCCACTTT
TRBD2	TRBV12-3/TRBV12-4	few	TRBJ2-5	CASKQAGGETQYF	TGTGCCAGCAAACAAGCGGGAGGGGAGACCCAGTACTTC
-	TRBV12-3/TRBV12-4	-	TRBJ2-5	CASTPQETQYF	TGTGCCAGCACCCCCCAAGAGACCCAGTACTTC
-	TRBV12-3/TRBV12-4	few	TRBJ1-1	CASRPRDTEAFF	TGTGCCAGCAGACCGAGGGACACTGAAGCTTTCTTT
TRBD2	TRBV7-9	few	TRBJ2-7	CASSLLADYFF	TGTGCCAGCAGCTTACTAGCGGACTATTTCTTC
TRBD1	TRBV5-6	-	TRBJ2-5	CASSLTGTVGETQYF	TGTGCCAGCAGCCTTACTGGGACAGTCGGGGAGACCCAGTACTTC
-	TRBV10-3	-	TRBJ2-1	CAISVGGGGGDEQFF	TGTGCCATCAGTGTCGGGGGAGGCGGGGGCGATGAGCAGTTCTTC
-	TRBV7-8	-	TRBJ2-1	CASSFGRNEQFF	TGTGCCAGCAGCTTCGGACGGAATGAGCAGTTCTTC
-	TRBV3-1	once	TRBJ2-5	CASSPTTTAEEETQYF	TGTGCCAGCAGCCCGACGACGACCGCCGAAGAAGAGACCCAGTACTTC
TRBD2	TRBV5-1	-	TRBJ2-1	CASASGTSLNEQFF	TGCGCCAGCGCCTCGGGGACTAGCCTGAATGAGCAGTTCTTC
-	TRBV12-3/TRBV12-4	many	TRBJ1-5	CASSLGDTGQPQHF	TGTGCCAGCAGCTTGGGGGACACCGGTCAGCCCCAGCATTTT
-	TRBV3-1	-	TRBJ2-1	CASSQPQGGYNEQFF	TGTGCCAGCAGCCAGCCACAGGGCGGGTACAATGAGCAGTTCTTC
-	TRBV5-6	few	TRBJ2-7	CASSLQGRAQTYEQYF	TGTGCCAGCAGCTTGCAGGGGCGGGCTCAAACCTACGAGCAGTACTTC
-	TRBV6-2/TRBV6-3	few	TRBJ2-1	CASSYFKFNWAFRYNEQFF	TGTGCCAGCAGTTACTTTAAATTTAACTGGGCATTCCGGTACAATGAGCAGTTCTTC
TRBD2	TRBV10-3	-	TRBJ2-7	CAISLRRTSGTFKQYF	TGTGCCATCAGTCTCCGCCGGACTAGCGGGACCTTCAAGCAGTACTTC
-	TRBV6-5	few	TRBJ2-7	CASSYEGPSSYEQYF	TGTGCCAGCAGTTACGAAGGACCCAGCTCCTACGAGCAGTACTTC
-	TRBV6-1	many	TRBJ2-5	CASSRGPQETQYF	TGTGCCAGCAGCCGTGGACCTCAAGAGACCCAGTACTTC
TRBD2	TRBV5-1	few	TRBJ2-1	CASSLARLAGGNEQFF	TGCGCCAGCAGCTTGGCCCGTCTAGCGGGAGGAAATGAGCAGTTCTTC
-	TRBV12-3/TRBV12-4	few	TRBJ2-1	CASSPSRSHHEQFF	TGTGCCAGCAGCCCAAGCCGGAGCCATCATGAGCAGTTCTTC
-	TRBV12-5	-	TRBJ2-7	CASGFLLHEQYF	TGTGCTAGTGGTTTCCTCCTCCACGAGCAGTACTTC
-	TRBV29-1	few	TRBJ2-5	CSVDETQYF	TGCAGCGTTGATGAGACCCAGTACTTC
-	TRBV2	-	TRBJ2-3	CASSKRKDTQYF	TGTGCCAGCAGTAAGCGGAAAGATACGCAGTATTTT
TRBD2	TRBV6-2/TRBV6-3	-	TRBJ2-7	CASTGQGLAGRDEQYF	TGTGCCAGCACCGGGCAGGGACTAGCGGGTCGCGACGAGCAGTACTTC
TRBD1	TRBV15	-	TRBJ2-1	CATTPTGPYNEQFF	TGTGCCACCACCCCGACAGGGCCCTACAATGAGCAGTTCTTC
TRBD1	TRBV12-3/TRBV12-4	-	TRBJ2-7	CASSLYSGTDYEQYF	TGTGCCAGCAGTTTATATTCTGGGACAGACTACGAGCAGTACTTC
TRBD1	TRBV25-1	few	TRBJ2-7	CASSESPGQGASYEQYF	TGTGCCAGCAGTGAATCCCCCGGGCAGGGGGCCTCCTACGAGCAGTACTTC
TRBD1	TRBV5-1	few	TRBJ1-1	CASSQGTAEAFF	TGCGCCAGCAGCCAAGGGACAGCTGAAGCTTTCTTT
-	TRBV6-5	-	TRBJ2-1	CASSYLGADNEQFF	TGTGCCAGCAGTTACTTAGGGGCCGACAATGAGCAGTTCTTC
TRBD2	TRBV5-1	-	TRBJ2-1	CASSLYSGRANEQFF	TGCGCCAGCAGCTTGTATTCTGGGAGGGCCAATGAGCAGTTCTTC
TRBD2	TRBV5-1	-	TRBJ2-1	CASSFRQREISEQFF	TGCGCCAGCAGCTTCCGTCAGCGGGAGATAAGTGAGCAGTTCTTC
TRBD1	TRBV7-2	few	TRBJ2-7	CASSSTRDRGLYEQYF	TGTGCCAGCAGCTCTACAAGGGACAGGGGGCTCTACGAGCAGTACTTC
TRBD2	TRBV4-3	-	TRBJ2-7	CASSQDLAEYYEQYF	TGCGCCAGCAGCCAAGATCTAGCGGAATACTACGAGCAGTACTTC
TRBD2	TRBV7-9	many	TRBJ2-1	CASSLGAGGPYNEQFF	TGTGCCAGCAGCTTGGGAGCGGGGGGGCCCTACAATGAGCAGTTCTTC
-	TRBV20-1	many	TRBJ1-1	CSAPNGMTEAFF	TGCAGTGCGCCGAACGGGATGACTGAAGCTTTCTTT
-	TRBV11-2	few	TRBJ1-2	CASSAKTGGSSYGYTF	TGTGCCAGCAGCGCAAAGACAGGCGGCTCATCCTATGGCTACACCTTC
TRBD2	TRBV10-3	-	TRBJ2-5	CAISAGTRRETQYF	TGTGCCATCAGTGCCGGGACTAGAAGGGAGACCCAGTACTTC
-	TRBV24-1	-	TRBJ2-1	CATGSYNEQFF	TGTGCCACCGGAAGCTACAATGAGCAGTTCTTC
-	TRBV7-9	-	TRBJ1-2	CASSKDISAYGYTF	TGTGCCAGCAGCAAGGACATATCTGCCTATGGCTACACCTTC
-	TRBV20-1	few	TRBJ2-1	CSSVPVGKGNEQFF	TGCAGTTCCGTCCCGGTAGGGAAAGGCAATGAGCAGTTCTTC
TRBD1	TRBV12-3/TRBV12-4	many	TRBJ1-2	CASSTDRGLHGYTF	TGTGCCAGCAGCACAGACAGGGGATTGCATGGCTACACCTTC
-	TRBV7-6	few	TRBJ1-1	CASSSRGGSLNTEAFF	TGTGCCAGCAGCTCGCGGGGGGGATCACTGAACACTGAAGCTTTCTTT
-	TRBV20-1	few	TRBJ1-5	CSAGALWERNQPQHF	TGCAGTGCCGGGGCCCTTTGGGAACGCAATCAGCCCCAGCATTTT
TRBD2	TRBV10-3	few	TRBJ2-3	CATKLLGSSGSADTQYF	TGTGCCACTAAACTACTTGGATCTAGCGGGAGTGCAGATACGCAGTATTTT
-	TRBV11-1	-	TRBJ2-1	CASGGGTGHLMSYNEQFF	TGTGCCAGCGGGGGCGGGACGGGACACCTCATGAGCTACAATGAGCAGTTCTTC
-	TRBV5-1	-	TRBJ1-1	CASSLSSGRAIEAFF	TGCGCCAGCAGCTTGTCCAGTGGAAGGGCAATTGAAGCTTTCTTT
TRBD2	TRBV7-6	-	TRBJ2-5	CASSLELAGVGEETQYF	TGTGCCAGCAGCTTAGAACTAGCGGGAGTAGGGGAAGAGACCCAGTACTTC